This paragraph covers one TCR beta chain sequence. The table came from immunoSEQ multiplex PCR; TCRdb's copy has only in-frame clones and leaves some out. The table has 75,000 to 95,000 clones, about 81% seen once. This entry comes from a study of control samples from healthy donors and cancer patients. V lost 4 bases and J lost 8; bases outside the gene matches: 11. There are 14 residues in the CDR3. CDR1 and CDR2 (germline): SGDLS, YYNGEE. The chain carries TRBV9 and TRBJ2-7; 8 bases fit TRBD1. The source of this sequence is a man aged 65-85 years with lung cancer. The sample comprised PBMCs. This CDR3 is CASSSSGQAPKQYF. The DNA of the CDR3 is TGTGCCAGCAGCAGTTCGGGACAGGCCCCTAAGCAGTACTTC. Using reference TRBV9 and TRBJ2-7 for the parts outside the CDR3, the full variable domain is DSGVTQTPKHLITATGQRVTLRCSPRSGDLSVYWYQQSLDQGLQFLIQYYNGEERAKGNILERFSAQQFPDLHSELNLSSLELGDSALYFCASSSSGQAPKQYFGPGTRLTVT.